This TCR beta chain originates from a study of T cell responses to AZD1222 COVID-19 vaccine. In the case of this clone: Its antigen remains unidentified.

Study-level results: White British people made up most donors, females outnumbered males, and clonal diversity was possibly underestimated.

Trimming removed 5 bases from V and 0 bases from J; junction bases left unmatched: 8. This CDR3 is 16 amino acids long. Per the germline V gene, CDR1 is KGHSH and CDR2 is LQKENI. The data were produced by immunoSEQ multiplex PCR, yet TCRdb's version contains in-frame clones alone and is incomplete. The sample yields some 99,000 clones, about 90% seen once. The genes are TRBV18 and TRBJ2-3; the match to TRBD2 covers 7 bases. The sequence derives from an adult in good health. This material consisted of peripheral blood, taken on day 0 of AZD1222 vaccination. CDR3 bases: TGTGCCAGCTCAGAGAGACTAGCACCTAGCACAGATACGCAGTATTTT. Translating it yields CASSERLAPSTDTQYF.